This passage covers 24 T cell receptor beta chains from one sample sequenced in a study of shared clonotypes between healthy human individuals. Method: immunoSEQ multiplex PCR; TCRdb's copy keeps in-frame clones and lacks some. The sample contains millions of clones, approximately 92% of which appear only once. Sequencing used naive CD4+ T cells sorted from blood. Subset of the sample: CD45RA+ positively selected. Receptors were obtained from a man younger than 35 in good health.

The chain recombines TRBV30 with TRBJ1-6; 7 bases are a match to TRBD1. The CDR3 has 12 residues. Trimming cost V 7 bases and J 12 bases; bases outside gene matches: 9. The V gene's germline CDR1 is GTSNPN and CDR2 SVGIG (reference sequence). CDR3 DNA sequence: TGTGCCTCCCGGACAGGTTCCGAACCCCTCCACTTT. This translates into CASRTGSEPLHF.

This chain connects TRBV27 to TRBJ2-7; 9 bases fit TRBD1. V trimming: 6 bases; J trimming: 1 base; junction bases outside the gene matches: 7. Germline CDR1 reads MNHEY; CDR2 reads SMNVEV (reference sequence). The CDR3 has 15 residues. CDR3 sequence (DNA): TGTGCCAGCAGCCCCGGGACAGGGAAATCCTACGAGCAGTACTTC. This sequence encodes CASSPGTGKSYEQYF.

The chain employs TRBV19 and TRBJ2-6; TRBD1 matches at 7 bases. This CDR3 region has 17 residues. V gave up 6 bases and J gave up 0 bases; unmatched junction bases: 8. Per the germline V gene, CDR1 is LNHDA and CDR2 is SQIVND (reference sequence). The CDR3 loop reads CASRPGQTFSGANVLTF. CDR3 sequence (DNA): TGTGCCAGTAGGCCGGGACAGACATTCTCTGGGGCCAACGTCCTGACTTTC.

The CDR3 DNA is TGTGCCAGAAGCAGGGACAGTAACTATGGCTACACCTTC. Its translation is CARSRDSNYGYTF. This chain links TRBV5-3 with TRBJ1-2; 7 nucleotides agree with TRBD1. TRBV5-3 is sorted into the ORF group, with uncertain function. The V segment lost 4 bases and the J segment 1 base; nucleotides outside the gene matches: 1. The CDR3 length is 13 residues.

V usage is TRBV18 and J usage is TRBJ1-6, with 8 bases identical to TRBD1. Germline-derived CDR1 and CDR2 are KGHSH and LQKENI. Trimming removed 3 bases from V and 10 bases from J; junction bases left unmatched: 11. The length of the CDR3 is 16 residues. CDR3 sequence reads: CASSPPGQGVSSPLHF. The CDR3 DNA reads TGTGCCAGCTCACCCCCCGGACAGGGTGTAAGCTCACCCCTCCACTTT.

The CDR3 sequence is CASSLTPTGTGARRGYGYTF. The CDR3 DNA sequence: TGTGCCAGCAGTCTTACCCCGACCGGGACAGGGGCCCGTCGGGGGTATGGCTACACCTTC. V is TRBV28 and J is TRBJ1-2; 10 bases line up with TRBD1. Trimming removed 5 bases from V and 5 bases from J; junction bases left unmatched: 23. The CDR3 is 20 residues long. From germline, CDR1 is MDHEN and CDR2 SYDVKM.

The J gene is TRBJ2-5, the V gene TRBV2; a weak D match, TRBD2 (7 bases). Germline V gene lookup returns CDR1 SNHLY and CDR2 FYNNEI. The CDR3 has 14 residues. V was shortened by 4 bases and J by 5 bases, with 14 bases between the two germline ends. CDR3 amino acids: CASSVGGAMETQYF. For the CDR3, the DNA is TGTGCCAGCAGTGTGGGGGGGGCTATGGAGACCCAGTACTTC.

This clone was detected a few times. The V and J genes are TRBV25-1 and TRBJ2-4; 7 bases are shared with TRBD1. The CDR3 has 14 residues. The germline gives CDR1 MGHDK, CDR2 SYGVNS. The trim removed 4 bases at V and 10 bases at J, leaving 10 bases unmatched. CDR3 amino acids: CASSVTGTVVIQYF. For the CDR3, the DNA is TGTGCCAGCAGTGTGACCGGGACAGTTGTAATTCAGTACTTC.

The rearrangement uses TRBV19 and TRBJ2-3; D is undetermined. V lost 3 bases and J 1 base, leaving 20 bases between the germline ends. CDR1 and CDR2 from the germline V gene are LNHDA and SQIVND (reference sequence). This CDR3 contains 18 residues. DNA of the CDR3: TGTGCCAGTAGTATCAAACTCTCCAGGTCCCTCGGCACAGATACGCAGTATTTT. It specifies CASSIKLSRSLGTDTQYF.

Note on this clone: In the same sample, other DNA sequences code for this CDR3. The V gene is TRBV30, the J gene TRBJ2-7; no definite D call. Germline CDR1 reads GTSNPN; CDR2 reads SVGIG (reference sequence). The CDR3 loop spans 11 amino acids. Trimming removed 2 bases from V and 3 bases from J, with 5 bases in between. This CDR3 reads CAWSPDYEQYF. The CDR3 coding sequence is TGTGCCTGGAGTCCCGACTACGAGCAGTACTTC.

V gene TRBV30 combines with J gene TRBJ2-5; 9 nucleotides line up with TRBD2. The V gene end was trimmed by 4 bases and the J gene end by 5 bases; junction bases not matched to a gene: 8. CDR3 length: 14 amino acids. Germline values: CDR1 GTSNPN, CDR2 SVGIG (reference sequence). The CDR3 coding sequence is TGTGCCTGGAAGGAGAGCGGGGGGTGGGAGACCCAGTACTTC. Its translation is CAWKESGGWETQYF.

DNA of the CDR3: TGTGCCAGCAGCTTAGTTAGCCAGACCTACGAGCAGTACTTC. It codes for CASSLVSQTYEQYF. This chain links TRBV7-8 with TRBJ2-7; no firm D call. The ends were cut back, 1 base at V and 2 bases at J, with 9 bases in the middle. CDR1 SGHVS and CDR2 FQNEAQ come from the germline V gene. The CDR3 has 14 residues.

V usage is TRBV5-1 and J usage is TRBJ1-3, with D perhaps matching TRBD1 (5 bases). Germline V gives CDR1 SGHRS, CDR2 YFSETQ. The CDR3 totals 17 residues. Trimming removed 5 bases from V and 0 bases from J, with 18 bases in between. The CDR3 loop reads CASRWGGDGDSGNTIYF. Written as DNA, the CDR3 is TGCGCCAGCAGATGGGGGGGTGACGGCGACTCTGGAAACACCATATATTTT.

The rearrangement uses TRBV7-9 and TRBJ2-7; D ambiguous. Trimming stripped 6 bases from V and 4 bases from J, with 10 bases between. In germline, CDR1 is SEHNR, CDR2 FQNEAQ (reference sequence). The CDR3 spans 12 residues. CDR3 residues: CASRVGQYEQYF. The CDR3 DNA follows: TGTGCCAGCAGGGTCGGTCAGTACGAGCAGTACTTC.

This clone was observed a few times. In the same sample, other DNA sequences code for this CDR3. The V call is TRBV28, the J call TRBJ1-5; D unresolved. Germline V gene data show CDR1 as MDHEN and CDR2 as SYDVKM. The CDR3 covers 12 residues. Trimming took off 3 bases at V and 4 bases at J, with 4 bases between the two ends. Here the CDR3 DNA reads TGTGCCAGCAGTTTTCCTAATCAGCCCCAGCATTTT. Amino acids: CASSFPNQPQHF.

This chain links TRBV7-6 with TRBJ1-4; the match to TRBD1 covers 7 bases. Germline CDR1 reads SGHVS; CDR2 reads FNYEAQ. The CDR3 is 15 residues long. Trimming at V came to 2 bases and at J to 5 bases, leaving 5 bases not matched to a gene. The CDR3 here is CASSLMAGGNEKLFF. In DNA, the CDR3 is TGTGCCAGCAGCTTAATGGCAGGGGGAAATGAAAAACTGTTTTTT.

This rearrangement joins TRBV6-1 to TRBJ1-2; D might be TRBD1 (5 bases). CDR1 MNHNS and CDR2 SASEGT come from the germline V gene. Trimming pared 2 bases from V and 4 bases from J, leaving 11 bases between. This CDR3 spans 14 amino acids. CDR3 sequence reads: CASSESRDRYGYTF. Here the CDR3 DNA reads TGTGCCAGCAGTGAATCCCGGGACCGCTATGGCTACACCTTC.

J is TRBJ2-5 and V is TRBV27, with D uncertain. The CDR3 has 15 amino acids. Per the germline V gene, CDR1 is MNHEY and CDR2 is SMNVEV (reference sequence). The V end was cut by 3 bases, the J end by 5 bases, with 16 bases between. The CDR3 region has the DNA TGTGCCAGCAGTTTGTCTAGGACCTTCCAGGAGACCCAGTACTTC. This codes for CASSLSRTFQETQYF.

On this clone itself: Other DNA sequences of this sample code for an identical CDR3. This CDR3 is CASSLGTDSYEQYF. The CDR3 region has the DNA TGCGCCAGCAGCTTGGGCACCGACTCCTACGAGCAGTACTTC. V gene TRBV5-1 combines with J gene TRBJ2-7; D is ambiguous. Deletions cut 0 bases from V and 0 bases from J, with 7 bases between. In germline, CDR1 is SGHRS, CDR2 YFSETQ. CDR3 size: 14 residues.

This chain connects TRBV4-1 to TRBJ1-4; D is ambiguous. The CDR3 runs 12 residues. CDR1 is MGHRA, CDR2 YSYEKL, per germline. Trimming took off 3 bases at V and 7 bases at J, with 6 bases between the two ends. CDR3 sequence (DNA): TGCGCCAGCAGCCAGGTTTCTGAAAAACTGTTTTTT. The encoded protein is CASSQVSEKLFF.

CDR3 DNA: TGTGCCTGGGGTACAGACTACAATGAGCAGTTCTTC. It translates to CAWGTDYNEQFF. V usage is TRBV30 and J usage is TRBJ2-1; no clear D. V gave up 5 bases and J gave up 3 bases, with 8 bases separating them. Germline assignment: CDR1 GTSNPN and CDR2 SVGIG (reference sequence). The CDR3 extends over 12 amino acids. Filled out from reference TRBV30 and TRBJ2-1, the complete variable domain reads SQTIHQWPATLVQPVGSPLSLECTVEGTSNPNLYWYRQAAGRGLQLLFYSVGIGQISSEVPQNLSASRPQDRQFILSSKKLLLSDSGFYLCAWGTDYNEQFFGPGTRLTVL.

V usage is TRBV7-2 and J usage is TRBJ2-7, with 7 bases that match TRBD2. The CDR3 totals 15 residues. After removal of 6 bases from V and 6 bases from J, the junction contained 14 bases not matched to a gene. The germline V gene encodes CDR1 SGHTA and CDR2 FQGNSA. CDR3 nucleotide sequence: TGTGCCAGCAGGAGACCGGGACGGGAGGTCTCCGAGCAGTACTTC. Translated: CASRRPGREVSEQYF.

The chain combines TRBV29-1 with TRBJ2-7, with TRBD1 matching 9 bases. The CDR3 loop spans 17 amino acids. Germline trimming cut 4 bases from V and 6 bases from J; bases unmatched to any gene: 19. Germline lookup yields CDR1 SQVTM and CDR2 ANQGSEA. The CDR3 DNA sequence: TGCAGCGTTGCACCCGGGACAGGGAATTTTAGGGGTCGCGAGCAGTACTTC. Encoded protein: CSVAPGTGNFRGREQYF.

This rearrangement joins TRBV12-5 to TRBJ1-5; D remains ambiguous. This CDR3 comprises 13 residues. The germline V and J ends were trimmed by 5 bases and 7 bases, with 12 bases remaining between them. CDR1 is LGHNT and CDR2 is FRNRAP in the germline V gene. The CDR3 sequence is CASGPPGYQPQHF. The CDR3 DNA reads TGTGCTAGTGGTCCGCCAGGTTACCAGCCCCAGCATTTT.